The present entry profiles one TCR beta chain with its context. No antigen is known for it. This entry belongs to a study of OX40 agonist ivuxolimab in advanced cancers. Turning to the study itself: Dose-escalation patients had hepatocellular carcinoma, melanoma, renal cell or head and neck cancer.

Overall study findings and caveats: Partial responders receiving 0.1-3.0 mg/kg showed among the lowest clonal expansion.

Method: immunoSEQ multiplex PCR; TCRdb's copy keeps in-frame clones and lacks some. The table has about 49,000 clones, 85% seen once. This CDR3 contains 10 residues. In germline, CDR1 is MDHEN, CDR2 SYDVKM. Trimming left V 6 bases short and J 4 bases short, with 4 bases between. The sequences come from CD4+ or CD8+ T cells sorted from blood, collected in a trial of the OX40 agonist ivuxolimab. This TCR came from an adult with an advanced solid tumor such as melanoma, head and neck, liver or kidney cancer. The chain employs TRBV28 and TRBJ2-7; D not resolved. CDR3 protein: CASSGYEQYF. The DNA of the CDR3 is TGTGCCAGCAGCGGATACGAGCAGTACTTC.